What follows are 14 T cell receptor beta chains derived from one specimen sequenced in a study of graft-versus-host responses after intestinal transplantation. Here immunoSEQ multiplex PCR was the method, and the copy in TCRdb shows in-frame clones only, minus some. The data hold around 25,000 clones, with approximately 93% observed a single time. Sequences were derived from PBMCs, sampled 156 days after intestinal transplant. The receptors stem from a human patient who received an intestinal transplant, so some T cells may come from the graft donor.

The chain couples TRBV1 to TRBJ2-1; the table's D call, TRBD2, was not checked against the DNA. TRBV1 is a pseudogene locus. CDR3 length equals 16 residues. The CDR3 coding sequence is TGCACCAGCAGCCAAGATGGGACTAGCGGAAACAATGAGCAGTTCTTC. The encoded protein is CTSSQDGTSGNNEQFF.

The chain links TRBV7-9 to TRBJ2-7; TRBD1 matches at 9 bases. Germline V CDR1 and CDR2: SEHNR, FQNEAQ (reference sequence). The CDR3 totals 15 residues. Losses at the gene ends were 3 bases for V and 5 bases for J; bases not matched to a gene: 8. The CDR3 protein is CASSFSGTGLHEQYF. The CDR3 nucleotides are TGTGCCAGCAGCTTTAGTGGGACAGGGCTCCACGAGCAGTACTTC. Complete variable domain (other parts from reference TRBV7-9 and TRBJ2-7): DTGVSQNPRHKITKRGQNVTFRCDPISEHNRLYWYRQTLGQGPEFLTYFQNEAQLEKSRLLSDRFSAERPKGSFSTLEIQRTEQGDSAMYLCASSFSGTGLHEQYFGPGTRLTVT.

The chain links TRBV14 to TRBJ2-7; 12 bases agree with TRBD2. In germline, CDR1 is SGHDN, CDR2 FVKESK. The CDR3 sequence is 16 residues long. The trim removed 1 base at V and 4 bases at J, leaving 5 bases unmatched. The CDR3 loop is CASSQGILAGGYEQYF. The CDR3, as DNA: TGTGCCAGCAGCCAAGGGATACTAGCGGGAGGTTACGAGCAGTACTTC.

The CDR3 sequence is CASSLGTSYPFEQFF. The CDR3 bases are TGTGCCAGCAGCTTAGGGACTAGCTACCCCTTTGAGCAGTTCTTC. The chain couples TRBV11-2 to TRBJ2-1, with 8 bases identical to TRBD2. The length of the CDR3 is 15 residues. V shed 1 base and J 9 bases; nucleotides not matched to a gene: 8. Germline assignment: CDR1 SGHAT and CDR2 FQNNGV.

The DNA of the CDR3 is TGTGCCAGCAGCTTAGGGGACTACTATGGCTACACCTTC. Translating it yields CASSLGDYYGYTF. The V and J genes are TRBV7-2 and TRBJ1-2; D is possibly TRBD1 (5 bases). The V gene's germline CDR1 is SGHTA and CDR2 FQGNSA. The V gene lost 1 base and the J gene lost 3 bases, with 6 bases spanning the gap. The CDR3 spans 13 residues.

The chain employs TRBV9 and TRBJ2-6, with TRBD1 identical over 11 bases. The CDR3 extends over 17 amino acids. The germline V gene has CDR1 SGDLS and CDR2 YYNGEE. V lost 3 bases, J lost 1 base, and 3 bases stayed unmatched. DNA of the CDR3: TGTGCCAGCAGCGCGGACAGGGGGCAATCTGGGGCCAACGTCCTGACTTTC. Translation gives CASSADRGQSGANVLTF.

The CDR3 DNA reads TGTGCCAGCAACCCAACTAGCGGGAGCGGCACAGATACGCAGTATTTT. Amino acid sequence: CASNPTSGSGTDTQYF. The V and J genes are TRBV27 and TRBJ2-3; 11 nucleotides match TRBD2. From germline, CDR1 is MNHEY and CDR2 SMNVEV (reference sequence). Trimming removed 7 bases from V and 1 base from J; junction bases left unmatched: 7. The CDR3 covers 16 residues.

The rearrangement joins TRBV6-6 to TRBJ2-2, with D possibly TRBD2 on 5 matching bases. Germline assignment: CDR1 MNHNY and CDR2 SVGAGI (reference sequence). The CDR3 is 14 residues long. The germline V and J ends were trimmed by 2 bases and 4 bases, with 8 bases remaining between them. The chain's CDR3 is CASSYRRVTGELFF. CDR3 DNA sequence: TGTGCCAGCAGTTACCGGCGGGTCACCGGGGAGCTGTTTTTT.

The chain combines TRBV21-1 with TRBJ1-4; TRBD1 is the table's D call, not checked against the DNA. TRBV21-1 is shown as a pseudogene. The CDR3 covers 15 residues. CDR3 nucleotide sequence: TGTGCCAGCAGCAACGGGACAGCGAACAATGAAAAACTGTTTTTT. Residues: CASSNGTANNEKLFF.

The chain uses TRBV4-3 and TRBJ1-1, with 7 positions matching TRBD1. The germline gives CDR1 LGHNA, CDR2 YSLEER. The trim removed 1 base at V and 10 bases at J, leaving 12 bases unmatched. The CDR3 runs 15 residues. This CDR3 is CASSQGGQRSGRAFF. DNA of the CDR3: TGCGCCAGCAGCCAAGGGGGACAGCGGTCCGGACGAGCTTTCTTT.

CDR3 sequence (DNA): TGTGCCTGGAGTGTTTGGGGGGATCAGCCCCAGCATTTT. This translates into CAWSVWGDQPQHF. V usage is TRBV30 and J usage is TRBJ1-5; D is possibly TRBD1 (5 bases). This CDR3 region has 13 residues. Trimming cost V 0 bases and J 5 bases, with 8 bases left between them. Germline CDR1 reads GTSNPN; CDR2 reads SVGIG (reference sequence).

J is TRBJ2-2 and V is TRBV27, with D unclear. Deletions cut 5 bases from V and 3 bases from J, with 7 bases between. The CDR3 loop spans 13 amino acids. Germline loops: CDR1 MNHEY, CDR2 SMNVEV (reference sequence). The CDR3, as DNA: TGTGCCAGCAGTCTTACGTACACCGGGGAGCTGTTTTTT. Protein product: CASSLTYTGELFF.

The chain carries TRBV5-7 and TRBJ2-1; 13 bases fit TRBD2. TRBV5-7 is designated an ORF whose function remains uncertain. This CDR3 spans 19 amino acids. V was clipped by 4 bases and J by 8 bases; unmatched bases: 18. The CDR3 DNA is TGTGCCAGCAGCCATAGATACGAGACTAGCGGGGGGCCGGGAGATGAGCAGTTCTTC. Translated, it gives CASSHRYETSGGPGDEQFF.

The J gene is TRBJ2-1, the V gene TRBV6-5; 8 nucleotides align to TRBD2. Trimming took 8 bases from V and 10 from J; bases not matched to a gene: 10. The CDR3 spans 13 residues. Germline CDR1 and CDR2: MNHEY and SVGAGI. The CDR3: CASGRLAGGEQFF. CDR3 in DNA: TGTGCCAGCGGTCGACTCGCGGGGGGCGAGCAGTTCTTC.